What follows are 15 T cell receptor beta chains derived from one specimen sequenced in a study of T cells in Graves' hyperthyroidism and ophthalmopathy. The CDR3 regions of TCR beta were amplified from RNA transcripts. The TCR CDR3 was amplified in a first-round RT-PCR using the HTBI primer set. TCRdb reanalysed the multiplex PCR reads using MiXCR and keeps one entry per CDR3 protein. The sample contains about 600,000 distinct CDR3 sequences, more than 15% of which appear only once. Specimen: blood. Source of these receptors: a middle-aged woman with Graves' ophthalmopathy.

This clonotype appeared many times. The chain recombines TRBV2 with TRBJ2-1; D is unresolved. Germline CDR1 SNHLY, CDR2 FYNNEI. The V end lost 7 bases, the J end lost 0 bases, and 7 bases lay between the germline ends. The CDR3 has 13 residues. This CDR3 is CASTERSYNEQFF. In nucleotides, the CDR3 is TGTGCCAGCACTGAGCGCTCCTACAATGAGCAGTTCTTC. Looking up the rest from reference TRBV2 and TRBJ2-1 gives the full variable domain: EPEVTQTPSHQVTQMGQEVILRCVPISNHLYFYWYRQILGQKVEFLVSFYNNEISEKSEIFDDQFSVERPDGSNFTLKIRSTKLEDSAMYFCASTERSYNEQFFGPGTRLTVL.

V is TRBV7-2 and J is TRBJ1-6; D unresolved. The CDR3 extends over 16 amino acids. Trimming shortened V by 1 base and J by 2 bases, and 9 bases separated the two germline ends. Germline values: CDR1 SGHTA, CDR2 FQGNSA. The CDR3 DNA reads TGTGCCAGCAGCTTAGTAGGGCCGGCCTATAATTCACCCCTCCACTTT. This gives the protein CASSLVGPAYNSPLHF.

This clonotype has at least ten counts. The rearrangement uses TRBV7-2 and TRBJ2-3; 13 bases align to TRBD2. This CDR3 has 17 residues. Germline lookup yields CDR1 SGHTA and CDR2 FQGNSA. V shed 5 bases and J 2 bases; nucleotides not matched to a gene: 7. The CDR3 DNA reads as TGTGCCAGCAGCCCCGGACTAGCGGGGGAGCTCACAGATACGCAGTATTTT. This encodes CASSPGLAGELTDTQYF. Full variable domain (remainder filled in from reference TRBV7-2 and TRBJ2-3): GAGVSQSPSNKVTEKGKDVELRCDPISGHTALYWYRQSLGQGLEFLIYFQGNSAPDKSGLPSDRFSAERTGGSVSTLTIQRTQQEDSAVYLCASSPGLAGELTDTQYFGPGTRLTVL.

This clonotype has a count of ten or more. The rearrangement links TRBV11-2 to TRBJ2-1; D is perhaps TRBD2 (5 bases). The CDR3 extends over 15 amino acids. V was clipped by 1 base and J by 8 bases, with 15 bases between them. The V gene's germline CDR1 is SGHAT and CDR2 FQNNGV. CDR3 sequence reads: CASSLGWETGYEQFF. In DNA form, the CDR3 reads TGTGCCAGCAGCTTAGGGTGGGAGACGGGCTATGAGCAGTTCTTC.

The rearrangement uses TRBV19 and TRBJ2-1, with 8 bases that match TRBD2. This CDR3 is 14 amino acids long. CDR1 LNHDA and CDR2 SQIVND come from the germline V gene (reference sequence). V was clipped by 8 bases and J by 3 bases; unmatched bases: 6. Here the CDR3 DNA reads TGTGCCAGTTCCCGGGGGGGCTACTACAATGAGCAGTTCTTC. Translated, it gives CASSRGGYYNEQFF.

This clonotype was counted ten times or more. The gene calls are TRBV20-1 and TRBJ2-1, with 12 bases that match TRBD1. Germline V gives CDR1 DFQATT, CDR2 SNEGSKA (reference sequence). The CDR3 spans 14 residues. V shed 6 bases and J 6 bases; nucleotides not matched to a gene: 6. The CDR3 DNA reads TGCAGTGCCATCCGGGACAGGGGGCTCAATGAGCAGTTCTTC. It specifies CSAIRDRGLNEQFF.

This clonotype was counted only a few times. This chain uses TRBV20-1 with TRBJ1-6; D uncertain. CDR1 is DFQATT, CDR2 SNEGSKA, per germline (reference sequence). V shed 0 bases and J shed 5 bases, with 8 bases lying between them. This CDR3 spans 14 amino acids. The CDR3 nucleotides read TGCAGTGCTAGAGAAGGCAGAAATAATTCACCCCTCCACTTT. It yields the protein CSAREGRNNSPLHF.

In this sample, this clonotype turned up a few times. Compared with germline, one end of the junction differs, possibly owing to a read error. V and J are TRBV5-1 and TRBJ2-1, with D possibly matching TRBD2 (6 bases). This CDR3 spans 14 amino acids. Germline-derived CDR1 and CDR2 are SGHRS and YFSETQ. The CDR3 spells CASTRDSTYYEQFF. In DNA, the CDR3 is TGCGCCAGCACCCGGGACTCTACCTACTATGAGCAGTTCTTC.

CDR3 sequence (DNA): TGTGCCAGCAGCTTAGTCCGTAGGGGCAATGAGCAGTTCTTC. Protein product: CASSLVRRGNEQFF. The rearrangement links TRBV7-9 to TRBJ2-1, with D tentatively TRBD1 (5 bases). This CDR3 spans 14 amino acids. Deletions cut 1 base from V and 6 bases from J, with 10 bases between. Germline CDR1 is SEHNR and CDR2 is FQNEAQ (reference sequence).

This clonotype was recorded at least ten times. The chain couples TRBV7-6 to TRBJ2-7; D may be TRBD2 (6 bases). Germline V gene sequence: CDR1 SGHVS, CDR2 FNYEAQ. V lost 6 bases, J lost 3 bases, and 18 bases lay in between. The CDR3 extends over 15 amino acids. CDR3 sequence: CASSQGGGPVYEQYF. In nucleotides, the CDR3 is TGTGCCAGCAGTCAGGGAGGAGGCCCCGTCTACGAGCAGTACTTC. Together with reference TRBV7-6 and TRBJ2-7, the CDR3 gives the full variable domain: GAGVSQSPRYKVTKRGQDVALRCDPISGHVSLYWYRQALGQGPEFLTYFNYEAQQDKSGLPNDRFSAERPEGSISTLTIQRTEQRDSAMYRCASSQGGGPVYEQYFGPGTRLTVT.

This clonotype was observed a handful of times. The chain uses TRBV5-1 and TRBJ2-1; D is unresolved. The CDR3 extends over 13 amino acids. Germline V lookup: CDR1 SGHRS, CDR2 YFSETQ. Trimming cost V 1 base and J 3 bases, with 5 bases left between them. Written as DNA, the CDR3 is TGCGCCAGCAGCTTGCTGCTCTACAATGAGCAGTTCTTC. Translation: CASSLLLYNEQFF.

This clonotype showed up just a few times. The chain combines TRBV15 with TRBJ1-1; no clear D gene. Germline assignment: CDR1 LNHNV and CDR2 YYDKDF (reference sequence). This CDR3 is built from 17 residues. The V end was cut by 0 bases, the J end by 11 bases, with 25 bases between. CDR3 sequence: CATSRDSPLGFAGAAFF. Written as DNA, the CDR3 is TGTGCCACCAGCAGAGATAGCCCGTTGGGATTTGCAGGTGCGGCTTTCTTT.

This clonotype was seen ten or more times. The rearrangement links TRBV28 to TRBJ2-7, with 9 bases lining up with TRBD2. In germline, CDR1 is MDHEN, CDR2 SYDVKM. The CDR3 sequence is 17 residues long. V gave up 5 bases and J gave up 1 base; unmatched junction bases: 12. CDR3 coding DNA: TGTGCCAGCAGTCTGCTCCCCCGACTAGCGGAGTCCTACGAGCAGTACTTC. Translation gives CASSLLPRLAESYEQYF.

J is TRBJ2-1 and V is TRBV27, with 9 bases matching TRBD1. The CDR3 has 11 residues. The ends lost 10 bases at V and 10 bases at J; junction bases unmatched: 5. Per the germline V gene, CDR1 is MNHEY and CDR2 is SMNVEV (reference sequence). The CDR3 bases are TGTGCCACTTCCGGGACAGGGGAGCAGTTCTTC. Protein sequence: CATSGTGEQFF.

This chain links TRBV29-1 with TRBJ1-2, with 10 bases matching TRBD1. The CDR3 extends over 17 amino acids. Germline V gene sequence: CDR1 SQVTM, CDR2 ANQGSEA. The V and J ends lost 1 base and 6 bases, in that order; junction bases with no gene match: 14. CDR3 in DNA: TGCAGCGTTGAAGCTCGGGGCGCCCGGACAGGGGGGGATGGCTACACCTTC. This gives the protein CSVEARGARTGGDGYTF.